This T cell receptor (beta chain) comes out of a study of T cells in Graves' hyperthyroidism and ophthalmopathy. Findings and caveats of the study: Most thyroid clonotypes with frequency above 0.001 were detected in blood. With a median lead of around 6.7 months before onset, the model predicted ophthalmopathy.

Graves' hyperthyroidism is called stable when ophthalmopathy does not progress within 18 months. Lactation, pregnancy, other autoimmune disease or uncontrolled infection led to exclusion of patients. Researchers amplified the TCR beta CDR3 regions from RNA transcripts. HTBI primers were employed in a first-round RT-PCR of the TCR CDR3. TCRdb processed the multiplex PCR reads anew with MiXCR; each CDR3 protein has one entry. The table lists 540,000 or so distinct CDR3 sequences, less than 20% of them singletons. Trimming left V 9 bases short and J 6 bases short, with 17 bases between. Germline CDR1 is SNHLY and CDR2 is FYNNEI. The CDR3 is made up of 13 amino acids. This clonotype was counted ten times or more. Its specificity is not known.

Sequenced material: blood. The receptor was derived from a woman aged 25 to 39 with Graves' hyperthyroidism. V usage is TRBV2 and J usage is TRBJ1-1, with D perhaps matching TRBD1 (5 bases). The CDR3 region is CASQYAGFPEAFF. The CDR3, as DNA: TGTGCCAGTCAGTATGCAGGGTTTCCTGAAGCTTTCTTT. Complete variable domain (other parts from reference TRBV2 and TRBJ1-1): EPEVTQTPSHQVTQMGQEVILRCVPISNHLYFYWYRQILGQKVEFLVSFYNNEISEKSEIFDDQFSVERPDGSNFTLKIRSTKLEDSAMYFCASQYAGFPEAFFGQGTRLTVV.